The next 20 T cell receptor beta chains were all read from a single sample in a study of persistence of HIV-infected CD4 T cells. Cells were stimulated nonspecifically with anti-CD3/anti-CD28 magnetic beads. Sorting of responding CD4+ T cells relied on upregulated CD40 ligand together with CD69. The immunoSEQ assay was version 4, run in survey mode. Libraries were prepared by immunoSEQ multiplex PCR; TCRdb keeps only in-frame clonotypes and omits some of them. This table holds 35,000 to 50,000 clones, about 89% found once. Their target antigens are unknown. The sample here was CD4+ T cells sorted from PBMCs after roughly 18-hour stimulation, taken from a patient who received antiretroviral therapy. These receptors were obtained from an adult man with HIV who was CMV-seropositive.

V and J are TRBV6-6 and TRBJ2-1, with D perhaps given as TRBD1 or TRBD2 (5 bases each). The CDR3 runs to 11 residues. Germline CDR1 and CDR2: MNHNY and SVGAGI (reference sequence). Trimming pared 0 bases from V and 15 bases from J, leaving 9 bases between. CDR3 protein: CASSYSGVRFF. In DNA, the CDR3 is TGTGCCAGCAGTTACTCGGGGGTGCGGTTCTTC.

The chain uses TRBV7-9 and TRBJ2-3; perhaps TRBD2 as D (6 bases). Deletions cut 5 bases from V and 4 bases from J, with 19 bases between. Germline V CDR1 and CDR2: SEHNR, FQNEAQ (reference sequence). This CDR3 spans 16 amino acids. The DNA of the CDR3 is TGTGCCAGCAGCGCGCTTCGGGCAGGGAGGTCAGATACGCAGTATTTT. Translating it yields CASSALRAGRSDTQYF.

The chain carries TRBV21-1 and TRBJ1-4. TRBV21-1 is an annotated pseudogene. There are 13 residues in the CDR3. This CDR3 reads CASSKKNWEKLFF. CDR3 DNA sequence: TGTGCCAGCAGCAAAAAAAATTGGGAAAAACTGTTTTTT.

The chain couples TRBV12-5 to TRBJ2-1; 8 bases match TRBD2. From germline, CDR1 is LGHNT and CDR2 FRNRAP. V gave up 7 bases and J gave up 0 bases; unmatched junction bases: 14. The CDR3 loop spans 18 amino acids. The CDR3 DNA is TGTGCTAGTGTCCTCGGGGGGACTAGTCTGAGCTCCTACAATGAGCAGTTCTTC. Translated: CASVLGGTSLSSYNEQFF.

This chain connects TRBV6-5 to TRBJ2-7; D is unresolved. The V gene lost 7 bases and the J gene lost 6 bases, with 10 bases spanning the gap. Germline V lookup: CDR1 MNHEY, CDR2 SVGAGI. The CDR3 is 11 residues long. The CDR3 region has the DNA TGTGCCAGCACCTCAATCTCCGAGCAGTACTTC. Translating it yields CASTSISEQYF.

In its sample, this clone was seen a few times. J is TRBJ1-1 and V is TRBV24-1; D uncertain. There are 12 residues in the CDR3. Trimming cost V 0 bases and J 5 bases, with 3 bases left between them. The V gene's germline CDR1 is KGHDR and CDR2 SFDVKD. CDR3 sequence reads: CATSDLLTEAFF. CDR3 sequence (DNA): TGTGCCACCAGTGATTTGTTGACTGAAGCTTTCTTT.

The rearrangement joins TRBV5-1 to TRBJ1-2, with D possibly matching TRBD1 (5 bases). Deletions cut 0 bases from V and 6 bases from J, with 15 bases between. This CDR3 contains 15 residues. The V gene's germline CDR1 is SGHRS and CDR2 YFSETQ. In DNA form, the CDR3 reads TGCGCCAGCAGCTTGGAGCGTGCGGGGGGTAATGGCTACACCTTC. Translating gives CASSLERAGGNGYTF.

V gene TRBV5-1 combines with J gene TRBJ2-2; 7 nucleotides line up with TRBD1. The V gene's germline CDR1 is SGHRS and CDR2 YFSETQ. The CDR3 runs 15 residues. V gave up 4 bases and J gave up 5 bases; unmatched junction bases: 8. The CDR3 region is CASSSDRVRTGELFF. The CDR3 nucleotides are TGCGCCAGCAGCAGCGACAGGGTTAGGACCGGGGAGCTGTTTTTT.

V gene TRBV5-1 combines with J gene TRBJ1-1; TRBD1 might be the D (5 bases). CDR1 is SGHRS and CDR2 is YFSETQ in the germline V gene. The CDR3 loop spans 14 amino acids. Trimming took 1 base from V and 3 from J, leaving 10 bases between them. CDR3 amino acids: CASSLLSGDTEAFF. DNA for the CDR3: TGCGCCAGCAGCTTGTTGTCGGGGGACACTGAAGCTTTCTTT.

The chain links TRBV23-1 to TRBJ2-7, with TRBD2 matching 9 bases. TRBV23-1 has ORF status, its function being uncertain. Trimming at V came to 4 bases and at J to 2 bases, leaving 6 bases not matched to a gene. This CDR3 has 15 amino acids. CDR3 amino acids: CASSPGLARAYEQYF. Written as DNA, the CDR3 is TGCGCCAGCAGTCCTGGACTAGCGAGGGCCTACGAGCAGTACTTC.

The genes are TRBV5-1 and TRBJ1-1; D gene unclear. The V gene's germline CDR1 is SGHRS and CDR2 YFSETQ. Between the trimmed V and J ends, which lost 1 base and 6 bases, there was a span of 16 bases. The CDR3 has 15 residues. The CDR3 nucleotides read TGCGCCAGCAGCTTGTTGGCCGATAGGGTCTCTGAAGCTTTCTTT. Translated, it gives CASSLLADRVSEAFF. The full variable domain, in which reference TRBV5-1 and TRBJ1-1 provide the parts outside the CDR3, is KAGVTQTPRYLIKTRGQQVTLSCSPISGHRSVSWYQQTPGQGLQFLFEYFSETQRNKGNFPGRFSGRQFSNSRSEMNVSTLELGDSALYLCASSLLADRVSEAFFGQGTRLTVV.

The chain combines TRBV11-1 with TRBJ2-1, with no clear D. Germline V gene lookup returns CDR1 SGHAT and CDR2 FQDESV (reference sequence). The CDR3 consists of 14 residues. Trimming removed 5 bases at V and 4 bases at J, with 12 bases between. CDR3 bases: TGTGCCAGCAGCCCCCGCGCGCAATACAATGAGCAGTTCTTC. This codes for CASSPRAQYNEQFF.

The rearrangement uses TRBV27 and TRBJ2-7, with 9 bases lining up with TRBD1. CDR1 and CDR2 from the germline V gene are MNHEY and SMNVEV (reference sequence). The ends lost 5 bases at V and 4 bases at J; junction bases unmatched: 9. The CDR3 is made up of 15 amino acids. CDR3 DNA sequence: TGTGCCAGCAGTATCAACAGGGGGCGCGGGTACGAGCAGTACTTC. As protein: CASSINRGRGYEQYF.

A word on this clone: The same CDR3 can be traced to other DNA sequences in this sample. V and J are TRBV7-9 and TRBJ1-1; no reliable D call. Germline V gene lookup returns CDR1 SEHNR and CDR2 FQNEAQ (reference sequence). This CDR3 is 12 amino acids long. V was clipped by 3 bases and J by 0 bases, with 2 bases between them. This CDR3 reads CASSLVNTEAFF. In DNA, the CDR3 is TGTGCCAGCAGCTTGGTGAACACTGAAGCTTTCTTT.

V gene TRBV21-1 combines with J gene TRBJ2-7; the D call in the table, TRBD1, was not verified against the DNA. TRBV21-1 is noted as a pseudogene. The length of the CDR3 is 17 residues. The CDR3 protein is CASSKLTVSRGFYEQYF. The CDR3 DNA reads as TGTGCCAGCAGCAAACTTACGGTGTCTAGGGGGTTCTACGAGCAGTACTTC.

The rearrangement links TRBV5-1 to TRBJ2-3; 10 bases line up with TRBD2. The junction had 6 bases not matched to a gene; V was cut back by 4 bases and J by 4 bases. Germline V gives CDR1 SGHRS, CDR2 YFSETQ. The length of the CDR3 is 15 residues. CDR3: CASSGGLARADTQYF. The CDR3 DNA reads TGCGCCAGCAGCGGGGGACTAGCGAGGGCAGATACGCAGTATTTT.

This clone has only one observation. The J gene is TRBJ1-1, the V gene TRBV11-3; D unresolved. V was clipped by 1 base and J by 2 bases, with 8 bases between them. The CDR3 is 14 residues long. In germline, CDR1 is SGHNT, CDR2 YENEEA. CDR3 in DNA: TGTGCCAGCAGCTTAGGAGCAGGAAACACTGAAGCTTTCTTT. The encoded protein is CASSLGAGNTEAFF.

The chain employs TRBV19 and TRBJ2-2; the match to TRBD1 covers 8 bases. Per germline, CDR1 LNHDA and CDR2 SQIVND (reference sequence). The V segment lost 8 bases and the J segment 6 bases; nucleotides outside the gene matches: 8. The CDR3 is made up of 14 amino acids. The CDR3 reads CASARGRFSGELFF. CDR3 DNA: TGTGCCAGTGCCAGGGGGCGCTTTTCCGGGGAGCTGTTTTTT. Drawing the rest from reference TRBV19 and TRBJ2-2, the complete variable domain is DGGITQSPKYLFRKEGQNVTLSCEQNLNHDAMYWYRQDPGQGLRLIYYSQIVNDFQKGDIAEGYSVSREKKESFPLTVTSAQKNPTAFYLCASARGRFSGELFFGEGSRLTVL.

The CDR3 is CASTAAQRNTEAFF. The CDR3 DNA sequence: TGTGCCAGTACCGCCGCTCAGAGAAACACTGAAGCTTTCTTT. The rearrangement links TRBV19 to TRBJ1-1; D uncertain. Trimming left V 7 bases short and J 2 bases short, with 14 bases between. There are 14 residues in the CDR3. Germline V gene data show CDR1 as LNHDA and CDR2 as SQIVND (reference sequence).

DNA of the CDR3: TGTGCCAGCAGCTTAGGAGGTAGTACTTACCGGGGTGAAAAACTGTTTTTT. Amino acid sequence: CASSLGGSTYRGEKLFF. The rearrangement links TRBV7-9 to TRBJ1-4; no reliable D call. From germline, CDR1 is SEHNR and CDR2 FQNEAQ (reference sequence). This CDR3 contains 17 residues. V gave up 1 base and J gave up 7 bases, with 19 bases separating them.